The 12 T cell receptor beta chains reported below all come from one sample, sequenced in a study of cytomegalovirus exposure and HLA in healthy donors. Researchers ran the PCR with 60 Vbeta and 13 Jbeta primers. Produced via immunoSEQ multiplex PCR; TCRdb's table is partial and in-frame only. The sample holds 150,000 to 200,000 clones, around 87% seen once. Sequenced input: PBMCs. These receptors all stem from a woman between 18 and 29 years old in good health and CMV-seronegative.

The J gene is TRBJ1-2, the V gene TRBV7-2; D is possibly TRBD1 (5 bases). The CDR3 covers 16 residues. Trimming pared 6 bases from V and 4 bases from J, leaving 21 bases between. CDR1 SGHTA and CDR2 FQGNSA come from the germline V gene. CDR3 loop: CASSPRGGRRTYGYTF. In DNA, the CDR3 is TGTGCCAGCAGTCCCCGGGGGGGACGGAGGACCTATGGCTACACCTTC.

J is TRBJ2-1 and V is TRBV5-1; 12 bases are shared with TRBD2. Germline V CDR1 and CDR2: SGHRS, YFSETQ. V was clipped by 1 base and J by 7 bases; unmatched bases: 9. The CDR3 has 17 residues. The CDR3 bases are TGCGCCAGCAGCTTGTGGACTAGCGGGGCCAAAGGGAATGAGCAGTTCTTC. This gives the protein CASSLWTSGAKGNEQFF.

The rearrangement joins TRBV10-3 to TRBJ2-7, with no clear D. In germline, CDR1 is ENHRY, CDR2 SYGVKD. This CDR3 is 13 amino acids long. V lost 0 bases, J lost 3 bases, and 6 bases lay in between. DNA for the CDR3: TGTGCCATCAGTGAGTCTGTTAGCTACGAGCAGTACTTC. Amino acids: CAISESVSYEQYF.

J is TRBJ1-1 and V is TRBV9, with unresolved D. V lost 2 bases to trimming and J lost 1 base, with 15 bases between them. The CDR3 runs 16 residues. Germline V gives CDR1 SGDLS, CDR2 YYNGEE. The CDR3 nucleotides read TGTGCCAGCAGCGTCACCTATTGGGGAGGGAACACTGAAGCTTTCTTT. This translates into CASSVTYWGGNTEAFF.

A note on this clone: The junction departs from germline at one end; a sequencing error may be responsible. The gene calls are TRBV11-2 and TRBJ1-5, with 9 bases that match TRBD1. CDR3 size: 15 residues. The germline V gene has CDR1 SGHAT and CDR2 FQNNGV. CDR3 region: CASSYTTGGKQPQHF. The CDR3 DNA reads as TGTGCCAGCAGCTACACAACAGGGGGCAAGCAGCCCCAGCATTTT.

The V call is TRBV9, the J call TRBJ2-7; tentatively, D is TRBD1 (6 bases). The germline V gene encodes CDR1 SGDLS and CDR2 YYNGEE. The CDR3 totals 12 residues. Trimming left V 4 bases short and J 5 bases short, with 10 bases between. CDR3 amino acids: CASSKGDHEQYF. For the CDR3, the DNA is TGTGCCAGCAGCAAGGGGGACCACGAGCAGTACTTC.

V is TRBV4-1 and J is TRBJ1-2, with 10 bases lining up with TRBD1. V lost 0 bases and J lost 2; bases outside the gene matches: 3. Germline V gene sequence: CDR1 MGHRA, CDR2 YSYEKL. This CDR3 contains 16 residues. The CDR3 region is CASSQDGTGANYGYTF. CDR3 DNA: TGCGCCAGCAGCCAAGATGGGACAGGGGCGAACTATGGCTACACCTTC.

This clone has only one observation. The same CDR3 arises from other DNA sequences in this sample as well. The chain uses TRBV30 and TRBJ1-1; D gene ambiguous. The CDR3 loop spans 12 amino acids. The germline CDR1 and CDR2 sequences are GTSNPN and SVGIG (reference sequence). Trimming removed 2 bases from V and 0 bases from J, with 4 bases in between. The CDR3 region is CAWSRLNTEAFF. CDR3 nucleotides: TGTGCCTGGAGTCGGTTGAACACTGAAGCTTTCTTT.

This chain joins TRBV7-6 and TRBJ2-2, with TRBD2 matching 13 bases. The CDR3 is 18 amino acids. CDR1 is SGHVS and CDR2 is FNYEAQ in the germline V gene. The V segment lost 4 bases and the J segment 3 bases; nucleotides outside the gene matches: 8. CDR3 sequence reads: CASSSLAGGPGDTGELFF. CDR3 in DNA: TGTGCCAGCAGCTCACTAGCGGGAGGGCCTGGGGACACCGGGGAGCTGTTTTTT.

The chain joins TRBV2 to TRBJ1-1; 7 nucleotides agree with TRBD1. Unmatched junction bases numbered 12, after V lost 7 bases and J lost 1 base. CDR3 length equals 16 residues. CDR1 and CDR2 from the germline V gene are SNHLY and FYNNEI. The DNA of the CDR3 is TGTGCCAGCACCCACAGGGGCCCGAAAGCGAACACTGAAGCTTTCTTT. Translating it yields CASTHRGPKANTEAFF.

This chain links TRBV18 with TRBJ2-5, with a tentative D call TRBD2 (5 bases). CDR3 length: 12 residues. V lost 3 bases and J 5 bases, leaving 7 bases between the germline ends. Germline CDR1 and CDR2: KGHSH and LQKENI. For the CDR3, the DNA is TGTGCCAGCTCACCGGACTTGGAGACCCAGTACTTC. Translation: CASSPDLETQYF. The whole variable domain, remainder taken from reference TRBV18 and TRBJ2-5, is NAGVMQNPRHLVRRRGQEARLRCSPMKGHSHVYWYRQLPEEGLKFMVYLQKENIIDESGMPKERFSAEFPKEGPSILRIQQVVRGDSAAYFCASSPDLETQYFGPGTRLLVL.

The V and J genes are TRBV5-6 and TRBJ1-4; D not certain. From germline, CDR1 is SGHDT and CDR2 YYEEEE. The V and J ends lost 4 bases and 5 bases respectively, with 21 bases between them. There are 17 residues in the CDR3. The CDR3 coding sequence is TGTGCCAGCAGCCGGGAGGTGGAGCGGGGTCAAAATGAAAAACTGTTTTTT. This gives the protein CASSREVERGQNEKLFF.